This T cell receptor beta chain was documented in a study of PD-L1 blockade in urothelial cancer. Background on the study: It was at 3 weeks (second dose) and 6 weeks after treatment start that blood was analyzed.

This clone was counted once. The CDR3 has 18 amino acids. Germline-derived CDR1 and CDR2 are SGDLS and YYNGEE. V dropped 3 bases and J dropped 2; count of bases not matched to a gene: 6. The data were produced by immunoSEQ multiplex PCR, yet TCRdb's version contains in-frame clones alone and is incomplete. The sample includes about 76,000 clones, about 85% seen only once; the top ten take 4% to 6%. The rearrangement joins TRBV9 to TRBJ2-2; 14 nucleotides line up with TRBD2. This receptor was taken from a man in his sixties or seventies with urothelial cancer. The input for sequencing was PBMCs, taken around atezolizumab (anti-PD-L1) treatment. The CDR3 spells CASSASGTSGSNTGELFF. The CDR3 DNA follows: TGTGCCAGCAGCGCCTCCGGGACTAGCGGGAGCAACACCGGGGAGCTGTTTTTT.